These T cell receptor beta chains were read from a single sample in a study of post-analysis software for immune sequencing data. Using its own MiXCR run on the PCR reads, TCRdb lists one record per CDR3 protein. The table includes roughly 700,000 distinct CDR3 sequences, about 32% detected once. The source material was blood. The receptors derive from a girl aged 5-17 years with multiple sclerosis. Each CDR3 is given with its conserved first and last residue. Fields, in order: clone size, V gene, D gene, J gene, CDR3 protein, CDR3 DNA. The D gene is left open where the match is weak. Clone size is shown for a subset of rows, as once, few, many or a class of expanded clone.

abundance: -; v_gene: TRBV7-2; d_gene: -; j_gene: TRBJ2-3; CDR3aa: CASSPGGGRDTQYF; CDR3nt: TGTGCCAGCAGCCCCGGAGGGGGCCGGGATACGCAGTATTTT
abundance: once; v_gene: TRBV12-3/TRBV12-4; d_gene: -; j_gene: TRBJ2-1; CDR3aa: CASSLRQGETQFF; CDR3nt: TGTGCCAGCAGTTTACGGCAGGGCGAGACCCAGTTCTTC
abundance: few; v_gene: TRBV5-1; d_gene: TRBD1; j_gene: TRBJ1-4; CDR3aa: CASTQTGTGPEKLFF; CDR3nt: TGCGCCAGCACCCAAACCGGGACAGGGCCAGAAAAACTGTTTTTT
abundance: few; v_gene: TRBV14; d_gene: -; j_gene: TRBJ2-5; CDR3aa: CASSLNFLYQETQYF; CDR3nt: TGTGCCAGCAGCCTAAACTTTCTGTACCAAGAGACCCAGTACTTC
abundance: once; v_gene: TRBV29-1; d_gene: -; j_gene: TRBJ2-7; CDR3aa: CSVPSQGGYEQYF; CDR3nt: TGCAGCGTTCCCTCACAGGGTGGCTACGAGCAGTACTTC
abundance: few; v_gene: TRBV5-1; d_gene: -; j_gene: TRBJ2-3; CDR3aa: CASSLDGGASTDTQYF; CDR3nt: TGCGCCAGCAGCTTGGACGGCGGGGCAAGCACAGATACGCAGTATTTT
abundance: -; v_gene: TRBV25-1; d_gene: TRBD1; j_gene: TRBJ1-4; CDR3aa: CASSPRQGNEKLFF; CDR3nt: TGTGCCAGCAGCCCACGACAGGGAAACGAAAAACTGTTTTTT
abundance: many; v_gene: TRBV20-1; d_gene: TRBD1; j_gene: TRBJ1-2; CDR3aa: CSARDLLDRAFGYTF; CDR3nt: TGCAGTGCTAGAGATTTACTTGACAGGGCTTTTGGCTACACCTTC
abundance: -; v_gene: TRBV6-1; d_gene: TRBD2; j_gene: TRBJ2-1; CDR3aa: CASSPSLGAGTTNEQFF; CDR3nt: TGTGCCAGCAGCCCAAGCCTGGGAGCGGGGACTACTAATGAGCAGTTCTTC
abundance: -; v_gene: TRBV5-5; d_gene: -; j_gene: TRBJ2-5; CDR3aa: CASSLILQAVGAQYF; CDR3nt: TGTGCCAGCAGCTTGATTCTCCAGGCCGTCGGGGCCCAGTACTTC
abundance: -; v_gene: TRBV5-1; d_gene: -; j_gene: TRBJ1-2; CDR3aa: CASSLSGTYGYTF; CDR3nt: TGTGCCAGCAGTTTATCAGGGACCTATGGCTACACCTTC
abundance: -; v_gene: TRBV4-3; d_gene: -; j_gene: TRBJ1-6; CDR3aa: CASSQDGRTSLNNSPLHF; CDR3nt: TGCGCCAGCAGCCAGGATGGACGGACCTCCCTAAATAATTCACCCCTCCACTTT
abundance: -; v_gene: TRBV6-6; d_gene: TRBD1; j_gene: TRBJ1-6; CDR3aa: CASSRQGGNSPLHF; CDR3nt: TGTGCCAGCAGTAGACAGGGAGGTAATTCACCCCTCCACTTT
abundance: few; v_gene: TRBV10-3; d_gene: -; j_gene: TRBJ2-1; CDR3aa: CAISTPGAANNEQFF; CDR3nt: TGTGCCATCAGCACCCCAGGAGCGGCGAACAATGAGCAGTTCTTC
abundance: -; v_gene: TRBV20-1; d_gene: -; j_gene: TRBJ2-7; CDR3aa: CSARTLRGEQYF; CDR3nt: TGCAGTGCTAGAACCCTTAGGGGGGAGCAGTACTTC
abundance: -; v_gene: TRBV21-1; d_gene: -; j_gene: TRBJ2-2; CDR3aa: CASNQPKERERDTGELFF; CDR3nt: TGTGCCAGCAACCAACCGAAAGAGCGGGAGCGTGACACCGGGGAGCTGTTTTTT
abundance: -; v_gene: TRBV20-1; d_gene: TRBD1; j_gene: TRBJ1-6; CDR3aa: CSASQTGRLGNSPLHF; CDR3nt: TGCAGTGCTAGTCAGACAGGGAGGTTAGGAAATTCACCCCTCCACTTT
abundance: -; v_gene: TRBV27; d_gene: -; j_gene: TRBJ1-1; CDR3aa: CASSWMRRAEAFF; CDR3nt: TGTGCCAGCAGTTGGATGAGAAGAGCTGAAGCTTTCTTT
abundance: -; v_gene: TRBV18; d_gene: -; j_gene: TRBJ1-2; CDR3aa: CASSPRGGADYGYTF; CDR3nt: TGTGCCAGCTCACCACGCGGGGGCGCGGACTATGGCTACACCTTC
abundance: few; v_gene: TRBV11-2; d_gene: -; j_gene: TRBJ2-3; CDR3aa: CASSPLRLADTYTDTQYF; CDR3nt: TGTGCCAGCAGCCCACTTCGTTTAGCAGATACCTACACAGATACGCAGTATTTT
abundance: -; v_gene: TRBV27; d_gene: -; j_gene: TRBJ1-4; CDR3aa: CASSLGQGSKKLFF; CDR3nt: TGTGCCAGCAGTTTAGGGCAAGGGAGTAAAAAACTGTTTTTT
abundance: -; v_gene: TRBV7-2; d_gene: -; j_gene: TRBJ2-6; CDR3aa: CASSLVGQFFGANVLTF; CDR3nt: -
abundance: few; v_gene: TRBV20-1; d_gene: -; j_gene: TRBJ2-1; CDR3aa: CSARAGAGWNEQFF; CDR3nt: TGCAGTGCTAGAGCCGGGGCAGGGTGGAATGAGCAGTTCTTC
abundance: many; v_gene: TRBV7-2; d_gene: -; j_gene: TRBJ1-1; CDR3aa: CASSLAFVSGDTEAFF; CDR3nt: TGTGCCAGCAGCTTAGCGTTTGTATCAGGGGATACTGAAGCTTTCTTT
abundance: few; v_gene: TRBV29-1; d_gene: -; j_gene: TRBJ2-3; CDR3aa: CSVAKEADTQYF; CDR3nt: TGCAGCGTTGCAAAGGAGGCAGATACGCAGTATTTT
abundance: few; v_gene: TRBV6-8; d_gene: -; j_gene: TRBJ2-1; CDR3aa: CASSVNQGGEQFF; CDR3nt: TGTGCCAGCAGTGTTAACCAGGGGGGCGAGCAGTTCTTC
abundance: -; v_gene: TRBV7-8; d_gene: -; j_gene: TRBJ1-1; CDR3aa: CASSPYRTMNTEAFF; CDR3nt: TGTGCCAGCAGCCCATACAGGACCATGAACACTGAAGCTTTCTTT
abundance: -; v_gene: TRBV20-1; d_gene: TRBD1; j_gene: TRBJ2-2; CDR3aa: CSATLGQGAAGELFF; CDR3nt: TGCAGTGCCACCTTGGGACAGGGGGCTGCCGGGGAGCTGTTTTTT
abundance: -; v_gene: TRBV20-1; d_gene: TRBD2; j_gene: TRBJ2-3; CDR3aa: CSARSGGVSFPDTQYF; CDR3nt: TGCAGTGCTAGATCTGGGGGGGTCTCATTCCCAGATACGCAGTATTTT
abundance: -; v_gene: TRBV6-1; d_gene: -; j_gene: TRBJ2-3; CDR3aa: CASSEIWAGPADTQYF; CDR3nt: TGTGCCAGCAGTGAAATTTGGGCCGGACCGGCAGATACGCAGTATTTT